The 25 T cell receptor beta chains below were found in one sample sequenced in a study of T cells after yellow fever vaccination. TCRdb independently ran MiXCR on the 5' RACE reads; one entry per CDR3 protein. This table has 500,000 to 650,000 distinct CDR3 sequences, over 9% appearing once. The sequencing here drew on PBMCs, taken on the day of the yellow fever booster vaccination. All receptors come from a man aged 25-45 years who received the YFV17D yellow fever vaccine.

This clonotype has just one count. The rearrangement uses TRBV27 and TRBJ2-1; possibly TRBD1 or TRBD2 for D (7 bases each). In germline, CDR1 is MNHEY, CDR2 SMNVEV (reference sequence). This CDR3 region has 14 residues. Trimming stripped 0 bases from V and 10 bases from J, with 13 bases between. The CDR3: CASSLSMGGGEQFF. The CDR3, as DNA: TGTGCCAGCAGTTTATCGATGGGAGGGGGCGAGCAGTTCTTC.

The V and J genes are TRBV11-2 and TRBJ2-1; TRBD2 matches at 9 bases. Germline V gene lookup returns CDR1 SGHAT and CDR2 FQNNGV. After removal of 7 bases from V and 6 bases from J, the junction contained 7 bases not matched to a gene. The CDR3 extends over 14 amino acids. CDR3 region: CASTPAGGPNEQFF. In DNA, the CDR3 is TGTGCCAGCACCCCAGCGGGAGGACCCAATGAGCAGTTCTTC.

The chain has TRBV28 and TRBJ2-1; TRBD2 aligns across 8 bases. The CDR3 consists of 14 residues. Germline CDR1 is MDHEN and CDR2 is SYDVKM. V lost 6 bases to trimming and J lost 7 bases; unmatched junction nucleotides: 8. The DNA of the CDR3 is TGTGCCAGCAGCCCCAGCGGGAGTAGAAATGAGCAGTTCTTC. Translated: CASSPSGSRNEQFF.

This clonotype has only a few counts. J is TRBJ1-5 and V is TRBV20-1; D not certain. The CDR3 runs 13 residues. Trimming cost V 1 base and J 7 bases, with 11 bases left between them. CDR1 DFQATT and CDR2 SNEGSKA come from the germline V gene (reference sequence). The CDR3: CSARVEAGQPQHF. CDR3 nucleotide sequence: TGCAGTGCTAGAGTGGAGGCCGGCCAGCCCCAGCATTTT.

This clonotype appeared many times. The gene calls are TRBV7-2 and TRBJ1-5; D call uncertain. Trimming removed 2 bases at V and 5 bases at J, with 7 bases between. Germline V gene sequence: CDR1 SGHTA, CDR2 FQGNSA. The CDR3 has 13 residues. The CDR3 bases are TGTGCCAGCAGCTTACAACCGGATCAGCCCCAGCATTTT. It encodes CASSLQPDQPQHF.

This clonotype was seen more than once but under ten times. The junction departs from the called germline gene at one end, perhaps through a read error. The chain uses TRBV20-1 and TRBJ2-7, with TRBD1 identical over 7 bases. Germline lookup yields CDR1 DFQATT and CDR2 SNEGSKA (reference sequence). The CDR3 consists of 13 residues. The CDR3 DNA is TGCAGTGTTAGACAGGGCATTTCCTACGAGCAGTACTTC. Translation: CSVRQGISYEQYF.

This clonotype has just a few counts. This chain connects TRBV14 to TRBJ2-3; D tentatively reads TRBD1 or TRBD2 (5 bases each). Germline CDR1 and CDR2: SGHDN and FVKESK. The V end lost 4 bases, the J end lost 3 bases, and 14 bases lay between the germline ends. There are 15 residues in the CDR3. Written as DNA, the CDR3 is TGTGCCAGCAGCCCACACGGGGCATTGACAGATACGCAGTATTTT. Translated, it gives CASSPHGALTDTQYF.

This clonotype was seen more than once but under ten times. Here the CDR3 reads CASSFRLLTAQAKAGNSPLHF. CDR3 nucleotides: TGTGCCAGCAGTTTCAGGCTTTTGACCGCCCAAGCAAAGGCCGGGAATTCACCCCTCCACTTT. The chain employs TRBV12-3 or TRBV12-4 and TRBJ1-6; D gene unclear. The CDR3 has 21 amino acids. V gave up 3 bases and J gave up 7 bases, with 31 bases separating them.

V is TRBV5-1 and J is TRBJ2-1; D may be TRBD2 (6 bases). Germline V gene sequence: CDR1 SGHRS, CDR2 YFSETQ. V shed 4 bases and J shed 8 bases, with 19 bases lying between them. The CDR3 extends over 15 amino acids. CDR3 in DNA: TGCGCCAGCAGCCTCGGGACTGCATCCTTGGATGAGCAGTTCTTC. The encoded protein is CASSLGTASLDEQFF.

This clonotype was seen only a few times. The chain is built from TRBV7-6 and TRBJ2-2; D not resolved. Germline CDR1 is SGHVS and CDR2 is FNYEAQ. The CDR3 loop spans 16 amino acids. V gave up 5 bases and J gave up 1 base, with 14 bases separating them. The CDR3 reads CASSPATVLNTGELFF. DNA for the CDR3: TGTGCCAGCAGCCCCGCCACAGTGCTGAACACCGGGGAGCTGTTTTTT.

The chain has TRBV20-1 and TRBJ1-5; D possibly corresponds to TRBD1 (5 bases). CDR3 size: 13 residues. The ends were cut back, 3 bases at V and 5 bases at J, with 11 bases in the middle. The germline CDR1 and CDR2 sequences are DFQATT and SNEGSKA (reference sequence). CDR3 in DNA: TGCAGTGCTAGGCAACTCAGGGATCAGCCCCAGCATTTT. Amino acids: CSARQLRDQPQHF.

This clonotype was counted only a few times. The V gene is TRBV20-1, the J gene TRBJ2-7; D is unresolved. V was pared by 4 bases and J by 6 bases, with 13 bases between. This CDR3 has 12 amino acids. In germline, CDR1 is DFQATT, CDR2 SNEGSKA (reference sequence). CDR3 DNA sequence: TGCAGTGCTAAGGTGGGCGCCGGCGAGCAGTACTTC. The encoded protein is CSAKVGAGEQYF.

V gene TRBV6-5 combines with J gene TRBJ2-1; 10 bases align to TRBD2. V lost 2 bases to trimming and J lost 6 bases; unmatched junction nucleotides: 10. CDR1 MNHEY and CDR2 SVGAGI come from the germline V gene. The CDR3 is 17 amino acids. The CDR3 is CASSYGSGLAGANEQFF. The CDR3 nucleotides read TGTGCCAGCAGTTACGGTTCTGGGCTAGCGGGAGCCAATGAGCAGTTCTTC.

The chain is built from TRBV12-3 or TRBV12-4 and TRBJ2-1; possibly TRBD2 for D (5 bases). This CDR3 has 13 amino acids. Trimming pared 7 bases from V and 2 bases from J, leaving 9 bases between. CDR3 in DNA: TGTGCCAGCACCTCTAGCACCTACAATGAGCAGTTCTTC. This gives the protein CASTSSTYNEQFF.

The rearrangement joins TRBV5-1 to TRBJ2-7, with TRBD2 as a possible D gene (6 bases). This CDR3 is built from 15 residues. Looked up from germline, CDR1 is SGHRS and CDR2 is YFSETQ. V was pared by 2 bases and J by 3 bases, with 15 bases between. The CDR3 coding sequence is TGCGCCAGCAGCTTCCGGGACGGGGGAGGCTACGAGCAGTACTTC. Its protein product is CASSFRDGGGYEQYF. The entire variable domain, with the rest obtained from reference TRBV5-1 and TRBJ2-7, is as follows: KAGVTQTPRYLIKTRGQQVTLSCSPISGHRSVSWYQQTPGQGLQFLFEYFSETQRNKGNFPGRFSGRQFSNSRSEMNVSTLELGDSALYLCASSFRDGGGYEQYFGPGTRLTVT.

The sample holds a few counts of this clonotype. This chain links TRBV20-1 with TRBJ2-7, with TRBD2 identical over 9 bases. The CDR3 has 15 amino acids. Germline loops: CDR1 DFQATT, CDR2 SNEGSKA (reference sequence). V lost 6 bases, J lost 4 bases, and 13 bases stayed unmatched. In DNA form, the CDR3 reads TGCAGTGCGGAACATAGCGGGAGCCGTTCGTACGAGCAGTACTTC. Translating gives CSAEHSGSRSYEQYF.

The table lists this clonotype with a few counts. In nucleotides, the CDR3 is TGTGCCAGCGCCGTGCCAGGCGCCCTCCAAGAGACCCAGTACTTC. Its translation is CASAVPGALQETQYF. The chain carries TRBV6-1 and TRBJ2-5; D not resolved. This CDR3 has 15 amino acids. The V end was cut by 8 bases, the J end by 1 base, with 17 bases between. Germline CDR1 and CDR2: MNHNS and SASEGT.

This rearrangement joins TRBV20-1 to TRBJ2-1, with 9 bases matching TRBD1. Per the germline V gene, CDR1 is DFQATT and CDR2 is SNEGSKA (reference sequence). The junction had 10 bases not matched to a gene; V was cut back by 0 bases and J by 7 bases. CDR3 length: 16 residues. The CDR3 DNA follows: TGCAGTGCTAGAGATCACGGACAGGGGTATGGGAATGAGCAGTTCTTC. Amino acid sequence: CSARDHGQGYGNEQFF.

The chain carries TRBV25-1 and TRBJ1-2, with TRBD1 matching 9 bases. Germline loops: CDR1 MGHDK, CDR2 SYGVNS. Losses at the gene ends were 0 bases for V and 4 bases for J; bases not matched to a gene: 12. The CDR3 loop spans 18 amino acids. CDR3 nucleotide sequence: TGTGCCAGCAGTGAATATAGTGGCCGGACAGGGGATTTCTATGGCTACACCTTC. Protein sequence: CASSEYSGRTGDFYGYTF.

This clonotype came up a few times. The V gene is TRBV23-1, the J gene TRBJ2-1; TRBD1 might be the D (5 bases). TRBV23-1 is an ORF for which the function is uncertain. The CDR3 is 15 amino acids. V was trimmed by 2 bases and J by 3 bases, leaving 11 bases between them. The CDR3 DNA reads as TGCGCCAGCAGTCAACCGGACGGACACTACAATGAGCAGTTCTTC. Its protein product is CASSQPDGHYNEQFF.

The chain recombines TRBV10-3 with TRBJ2-3; 9 nucleotides agree with TRBD2. The CDR3 contains 14 residues. J was trimmed by 5 bases and V by 3 bases; bases with no gene match: 3. Germline CDR1 reads ENHRY; CDR2 reads SYGVKD. The CDR3 region has the DNA TGTGCCATCAGTGAATCTAGCGGGATAGATACGCAGTATTTT. Protein: CAISESSGIDTQYF.

This chain uses TRBV7-9 with TRBJ1-2; TRBD1 might be the D (6 bases). There are 14 residues in the CDR3. Trimming stripped 6 bases from V and 6 bases from J, with 17 bases between. Looked up from germline, CDR1 is SEHNR and CDR2 is FQNEAQ (reference sequence). CDR3 region: CASRSERSGDGYTF. In nucleotides, the CDR3 is TGTGCCAGCAGAAGTGAGCGGTCAGGGGATGGCTACACCTTC.

The J gene is TRBJ2-1, the V gene TRBV9, with D perhaps TRBD1 (5 bases). The CDR3 runs 14 residues. Germline CDR1 reads SGDLS; CDR2 reads YYNGEE. The V and J ends lost 1 base and 6 bases respectively, with 11 bases between them. The CDR3 region has the DNA TGTGCCAGCAGCGTACAGGGTGGAAGCAATGAGCAGTTCTTC. It translates to CASSVQGGSNEQFF.

A few counts support this clonotype. The genes are TRBV19 and TRBJ2-2; D is uncertain. Germline CDR1 reads LNHDA; CDR2 reads SQIVND (reference sequence). The CDR3 has 13 amino acids. The V and J ends lost 3 bases and 2 bases respectively, with 4 bases between them. The CDR3 DNA is TGTGCCAGTAGTATCCAAAACACCGGGGAGCTGTTTTTT. Protein sequence: CASSIQNTGELFF.

V and J are TRBV5-6 and TRBJ1-4; a possible D gene is TRBD1 (5 bases). The CDR3 runs to 15 residues. V shed 0 bases and J shed 2 bases, with 8 bases lying between them. Germline V gene sequence: CDR1 SGHDT, CDR2 YYEEEE. As DNA, the CDR3 is TGTGCCAGCAGCTTGGGAGGGGTGACTAATGAAAAACTGTTTTTT. This gives the protein CASSLGGVTNEKLFF.